This entry is about one T cell receptor (beta chain). No antigen is known for it. The sample comes from a study of cytomegalovirus exposure and HLA in healthy donors. Whole-study findings and limits: Published work reported that the classifier diagnosed cytomegalovirus status with high specificity and sensitivity.

Profiled with immunoSEQ multiplex PCR; TCRdb holds only in-frame clones, not every one. The table lists about 130,000 clones, 88% of them singletons. The germline V gene has CDR1 SGHRS and CDR2 YFSETQ. The V segment lost 2 bases and the J segment 4 bases; nucleotides outside the gene matches: 17. The CDR3 has 19 residues. The chain joins TRBV5-1 to TRBJ2-7; 11 bases map to TRBD2. The sequencing sample was made of PBMCs. The TCR originated in a young man in good health and CMV-seronegative. CDR3 in amino acids: CASSFISTSGSYPAYEQYF. DNA for the CDR3: TGCGCCAGCAGCTTTATATCAACTAGCGGGAGCTATCCAGCGTACGAGCAGTACTTC.